This T cell receptor (beta chain) appears in the sequencing data of a study of shared clonotypes between healthy human individuals. As regards this clone: What it binds is unknown.

In the naive CD8 group, cells lacked CD45RO and were positively selected for CCR7, so terminally differentiated effector memory CD45RA+ cells were left out. Study-wide results and caveats: Sampling involved blood alone; tissue repertoires likely differ.

Sequenced by immunoSEQ multiplex PCR; TCRdb stores in-frame clones only, minus some. The table shows about 2.1 million clones, with about 93% occurring only once. What was sequenced was naive CD8+ T cells from PBMCs. The TCR comes from a man aged 18 to 30 in good health. Some clones in this sample may be carry-over from other donors' samples.

The DNA of the CDR3 is TGCGCCAGCAGTCAAGGCCCGAGGTTGGAAGCTTTCTTT. Protein product: CASSQGPRLEAFF. The chain links TRBV23-1 to TRBJ1-1; D is ambiguous. TRBV23-1 is designated an ORF whose function remains uncertain. This CDR3 has 13 residues. The V and J ends lost 2 bases and 8 bases respectively, with 12 bases between them.